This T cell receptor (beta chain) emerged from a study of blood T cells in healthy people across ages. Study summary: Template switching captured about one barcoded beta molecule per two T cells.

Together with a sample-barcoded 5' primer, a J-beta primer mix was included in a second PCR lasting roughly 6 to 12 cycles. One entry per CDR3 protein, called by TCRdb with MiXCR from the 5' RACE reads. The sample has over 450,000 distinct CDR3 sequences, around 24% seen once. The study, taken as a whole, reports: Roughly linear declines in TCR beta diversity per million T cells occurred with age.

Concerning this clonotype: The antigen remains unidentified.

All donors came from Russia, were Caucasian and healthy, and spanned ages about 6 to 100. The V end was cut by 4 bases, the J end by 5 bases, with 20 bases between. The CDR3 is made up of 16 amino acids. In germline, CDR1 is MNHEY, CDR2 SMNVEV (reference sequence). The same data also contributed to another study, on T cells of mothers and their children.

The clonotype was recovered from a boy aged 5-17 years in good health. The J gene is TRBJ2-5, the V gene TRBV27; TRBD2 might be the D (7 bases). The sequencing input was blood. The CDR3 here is CASSSKGGVTSETQYF. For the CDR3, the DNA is TGTGCCAGCAGTTCCAAAGGGGGGGTTACCTCGGAGACCCAGTACTTC.